These 31 T cell receptor beta chains originate from one sample sequenced in a study of neoadjuvant anti-PD-1 for oral cavity cancer. The method was immunoSEQ multiplex PCR; TCRdb's version includes in-frame clones alone and lacks a portion of them. The sample gives some 70,000 clones, approximately 84% of which show up once; 3% to 3.5% is in the top ten. As for time point: after neoadjuvant nivolumab, at surgical resection. The sample was PBMCs, taken after nivolumab (anti-PD-1) treatment. The source of these receptors is a person between 40 and 85 years old with oral cavity squamous cell carcinoma.

J is TRBJ1-1 and V is TRBV19; D is possibly TRBD1 (6 bases). CDR3 size: 14 residues. The ends were cut back, 4 bases at V and 3 bases at J, with 12 bases in the middle. Germline CDR1 LNHDA, CDR2 SQIVND (reference sequence). CDR3 nucleotide sequence: TGTGCCAGTAGTACTCGGGACACCCACACTGAAGCTTTCTTT. The encoded protein is CASSTRDTHTEAFF. Filled out from reference TRBV19 and TRBJ1-1, the complete variable domain reads DGGITQSPKYLFRKEGQNVTLSCEQNLNHDAMYWYRQDPGQGLRLIYYSQIVNDFQKGDIAEGYSVSREKKESFPLTVTSAQKNPTAFYLCASSTRDTHTEAFFGQGTRLTVV.

The rearrangement uses TRBV11-3 and TRBJ2-1, with TRBD1 identical over 9 bases. The CDR3 runs 14 residues. Germline-derived CDR1 and CDR2 are SGHNT and YENEEA. Trimming removed 4 bases from V and 5 bases from J; junction bases left unmatched: 3. CDR3 region: CASSSRDRDNEQFF. CDR3 in DNA: TGTGCCAGCAGCTCCCGGGACAGGGACAATGAGCAGTTCTTC.

The chain has TRBV1 and TRBJ1-5. TRBV1 is an annotated pseudogene. The CDR3 is 15 residues long. The CDR3 here is CTSSFGRGGNQPQHF. The CDR3 nucleotides read TGCACCAGCAGCTTCGGCAGGGGGGGGAATCAGCCCCAGCATTTT.

This clone turned up a few times. The rearrangement joins TRBV7-9 to TRBJ2-7, with TRBD1 identical over 8 bases. This CDR3 is built from 13 residues. CDR1 is SEHNR and CDR2 is FQNEAQ in the germline V gene (reference sequence). J lost 4 bases, V lost 2 bases, and 1 base had no gene match. The CDR3 loop reads CASSLTGGYEQYF. The CDR3, as DNA: TGTGCCAGCAGCTTAACAGGGGGGTACGAGCAGTACTTC.

This clone showed up just a few times. The chain combines TRBV11-2 with TRBJ1-2; D not resolved. The germline V gene has CDR1 SGHAT and CDR2 FQNNGV. Trimming removed 5 bases from V and 5 bases from J, with 12 bases in between. The CDR3 runs 13 residues. The CDR3 sequence: CASSPPAGYGYTF. The CDR3 DNA reads TGTGCCAGCAGCCCCCCGGCTGGTTATGGCTACACCTTC.

This clone showed up just once. The chain employs TRBV10-1 and TRBJ2-7; unclear D gene. The CDR3 spans 13 residues. V was trimmed by 6 bases and J by 2 bases, leaving 11 bases between them. In germline, CDR1 is WNHNN, CDR2 SYGVQD (reference sequence). CDR3 in amino acids: CASRLLRTYEQYF. The DNA of the CDR3 is TGCGCCAGCAGGTTACTCCGGACCTACGAGCAGTACTTC.

This chain connects TRBV4-1 to TRBJ2-2, with 11 bases lining up with TRBD2. CDR1 and CDR2 from the germline V gene are MGHRA and YSYEKL. Losses at the gene ends were 1 base for V and 1 base for J; bases not matched to a gene: 8. CDR3 length: 19 residues. In nucleotides, the CDR3 is TGCGCCAGCAGCCAAGGGGCGGGACTAGCGGTCTTGAACACCGGGGAGCTGTTTTTT. Translated: CASSQGAGLAVLNTGELFF.

V usage is TRBV6-6 and J usage is TRBJ1-2; 9 bases map to TRBD1. Germline lookup yields CDR1 MNHNY and CDR2 SVGAGI (reference sequence). Trimming cost V 0 bases and J 2 bases; bases outside gene matches: 1. The CDR3 has 15 amino acids. The CDR3 DNA sequence: TGTGCCAGCAGTTACTCCGGGACAGGGAACTATGGCTACACCTTC. Its translation is CASSYSGTGNYGYTF.

The rearrangement links TRBV19 to TRBJ1-5; the D is unclear. The germline V and J ends were trimmed by 6 bases and 6 bases, with 15 bases remaining between them. The germline gives CDR1 LNHDA, CDR2 SQIVND (reference sequence). This CDR3 spans 14 amino acids. The CDR3 loop is CASRTGSLGQPQHF. In nucleotides, the CDR3 is TGTGCCAGTAGAACGGGTTCCCTCGGTCAGCCCCAGCATTTT.

CDR3 DNA sequence: TGCACCAGCAGCCGGGGACTAGCGGGGGGTAGGAATGAGCAGTTCTTC. It specifies CTSSRGLAGGRNEQFF. The gene calls are TRBV1 and TRBJ2-1; TRBD2, the D gene given by the table, was not confirmed from the DNA. TRBV1 is listed as a pseudogene. This CDR3 is 16 amino acids long.

V is TRBV5-1 and J is TRBJ2-7; TRBD2 might be the D (6 bases). The CDR3 totals 16 residues. Germline-derived CDR1 and CDR2 are SGHRS and YFSETQ. V was shortened by 0 bases and J by 7 bases, with 20 bases between the two germline ends. The CDR3 nucleotides are TGCGCCAGCAGCTTGGCCAGCACTAGCCCTACGGGGGAGCAGTACTTC. It translates to CASSLASTSPTGEQYF. Variable domain in full (rest from reference TRBV5-1 and TRBJ2-7): KAGVTQTPRYLIKTRGQQVTLSCSPISGHRSVSWYQQTPGQGLQFLFEYFSETQRNKGNFPGRFSGRQFSNSRSEMNVSTLELGDSALYLCASSLASTSPTGEQYFGPGTRLTVT.

With respect to this clone: One junction end does not reproduce the germline sequence, and a read error may be involved. The gene calls are TRBV6-5 and TRBJ1-1, with 9 bases identical to TRBD1. The CDR3 has 13 residues. Germline CDR1 is MNHEY and CDR2 is SVGAGI. Written as DNA, the CDR3 is TGTGCCAGCAGTTACTCCGGGGGACAGGGATTCATTTTT. This encodes CASSYSGGQGFIF.

The chain has TRBV7-8 and TRBJ1-1, with D hard to call. Trimming left V 2 bases short and J 2 bases short, with 6 bases between. The CDR3 consists of 13 residues. Germline CDR1 and CDR2: SGHVS and FQNEAQ. The CDR3 protein is CASSLRRNTEAFF. The DNA of the CDR3 is TGTGCCAGCAGCTTACGGCGAAACACTGAAGCTTTCTTT. Based on the CDR3 plus reference TRBV7-8 and TRBJ1-1, the full variable domain is GAGVSQSPRYKVAKRGQDVALRCDPISGHVSLFWYQQALGQGPEFLTYFQNEAQLDKSGLPSDRFFAERPEGSVSTLKIQRTQQEDSAVYLCASSLRRNTEAFFGQGTRLTVV.

This rearrangement joins TRBV27 to TRBJ2-1; D gene uncertain. This CDR3 is 14 amino acids long. Germline loops: CDR1 MNHEY, CDR2 SMNVEV (reference sequence). Between the trimmed V and J ends, which lost 2 bases and 6 bases, there was a span of 11 bases. CDR3 sequence reads: CASSLISTGNEQFF. CDR3 bases: TGTGCCAGCAGTTTAATCTCGACCGGCAATGAGCAGTTCTTC.

J is TRBJ1-5 and V is TRBV9; no firm D call. The V gene's germline CDR1 is SGDLS and CDR2 YYNGEE. Trimming stripped 3 bases from V and 4 bases from J, with 11 bases between. This CDR3 comprises 14 residues. The CDR3 sequence: CASSGGASNQPQHF. In DNA, the CDR3 is TGTGCCAGCAGCGGGGGAGCTTCAAATCAGCCCCAGCATTTT.

The genes are TRBV27 and TRBJ2-7; 9 bases map to TRBD2. The ends lost 5 bases at V and 3 bases at J; junction bases unmatched: 8. Germline CDR1 MNHEY, CDR2 SMNVEV (reference sequence). The CDR3 length is 15 residues. In nucleotides, the CDR3 is TGTGCCAGCAGTAGCTTGACTAGCGGAGACTACGAGCAGTACTTC. It translates to CASSSLTSGDYEQYF.

The sample holds one count of this clone. V and J are TRBV6-1 and TRBJ2-4; unclear D gene. CDR3 size: 12 residues. V lost 8 bases and J lost 0, with 5 bases in between. Germline V gene data show CDR1 as MNHNS and CDR2 as SASEGT. The CDR3 DNA reads TGTGCCAGCGCAATAGCCAAAAACATTCAGTACTTC. Translating it yields CASAIAKNIQYF.

The chain combines TRBV5-1 with TRBJ2-1; TRBD1 aligns across 9 bases. The CDR3 length is 14 residues. Germline V gene sequence: CDR1 SGHRS, CDR2 YFSETQ. V lost 10 bases to trimming and J lost 8 bases; unmatched junction nucleotides: 13. In DNA form, the CDR3 reads TGCGCCTGCACCAAAGGACAGGGGTTGGATGAGCAGTTCTTC. Its translation: CACTKGQGLDEQFF. Variable domain in full (rest from reference TRBV5-1 and TRBJ2-1): KAGVTQTPRYLIKTRGQQVTLSCSPISGHRSVSWYQQTPGQGLQFLFEYFSETQRNKGNFPGRFSGRQFSNSRSEMNVSTLELGDSALYLCACTKGQGLDEQFFGPGTRLTVL.

In this sample, this clone is medium-sized. The rearrangement links TRBV27 to TRBJ2-7; D possibly corresponds to TRBD1 (6 bases). This CDR3 has 15 residues. CDR1 is MNHEY, CDR2 SMNVEV, per germline (reference sequence). V was clipped by 5 bases and J by 2 bases, with 16 bases between them. DNA of the CDR3: TGTGCCAGCAGTCCGCTTACAGGGAACCCCTACGAGCAGTACTTC. Protein: CASSPLTGNPYEQYF.

This clone was recorded a few times. No DNA is shown, since the ends of the CDR3 on it are uncertain; the CDR3 is the one TCRdb lists. This chain links TRBV13 with TRBJ1-5. Germline V gene lookup returns CDR1 PRHDT and CDR2 FYEKMQ (reference sequence). With termini counted, the CDR3 has 16 amino acids. This CDR3 is CASSSSGSRGNQPQHF.

This chain links TRBV5-8 with TRBJ2-3, with D unclear. Trimming took 4 bases from V and 2 from J, leaving 8 bases between them. This CDR3 is 13 amino acids long. Germline V gene data show CDR1 as SGHTS and CDR2 as YDEGEE. As DNA, the CDR3 is TGTGCCAGCAGCCGCCAATACACAGATACGCAGTATTTT. This codes for CASSRQYTDTQYF.

The chain employs TRBV27 and TRBJ2-1; no reliable D call. The CDR3 loop spans 13 amino acids. V lost 4 bases and J 3 bases, leaving 7 bases between the germline ends. Germline lookup yields CDR1 MNHEY and CDR2 SMNVEV (reference sequence). The DNA of the CDR3 is TGTGCCAGCAGTTCGTCAAACTACAATGAGCAGTTCTTC. Amino acids: CASSSSNYNEQFF.

The genes are TRBV6-1 and TRBJ2-5; 13 nucleotides align to TRBD2. Germline loops: CDR1 MNHNS, CDR2 SASEGT. Losses at the gene ends were 7 bases for V and 4 bases for J; bases not matched to a gene: 6. This CDR3 is 15 amino acids long. The CDR3 region is CASTGTSGIGETQYF. In DNA form, the CDR3 reads TGTGCCAGCACCGGGACTAGCGGGATAGGAGAGACCCAGTACTTC.

On this clone itself: This CDR3 is also generated by other DNA sequences in the sample. This rearrangement joins TRBV20-1 to TRBJ2-7; no definite D call. Germline assignment: CDR1 DFQATT and CDR2 SNEGSKA (reference sequence). CDR3 length equals 10 residues. Trimming stripped 3 bases from V and 3 bases from J, with 3 bases between. CDR3 nucleotide sequence: TGCAGTGCTAGCGACTACGAGCAGTACTTC. Its translation is CSASDYEQYF.

The chain joins TRBV19 to TRBJ1-1; the D gene is possibly TRBD1 (6 bases). CDR1 and CDR2 from the germline V gene are LNHDA and SQIVND (reference sequence). The V end was cut by 7 bases, the J end by 1 base, with 19 bases between. This CDR3 has 16 amino acids. Here the CDR3 reads CASTRGGGMGNTEAFF. CDR3 nucleotides: TGTGCCAGTACCAGGGGCGGGGGAATGGGGAACACTGAAGCTTTCTTT.

The chain joins TRBV28 to TRBJ2-4; D not certain. Trimming took 5 bases from V and 0 from J, leaving 14 bases between them. Looked up from germline, CDR1 is MDHEN and CDR2 is SYDVKM. This CDR3 contains 16 residues. The CDR3 bases are TGTGCCAGCAGTGTAGGCCAAGGGCTAGCCAAAAACATTCAGTACTTC. This translates into CASSVGQGLAKNIQYF.

The chain employs TRBV30 and TRBJ2-7; unclear D gene. V lost 3 bases to trimming and J lost 7 bases, with 22 bases between them. Germline assignment: CDR1 GTSNPN and CDR2 SVGIG (reference sequence). The CDR3 covers 15 residues. The CDR3 region has the DNA TGTGCCTGGAGGCCCCCCTCTACATGGACGGGTGAGCAGTACTTC. Protein product: CAWRPPSTWTGEQYF. Based on the CDR3 plus reference TRBV30 and TRBJ2-7, the full variable domain is SQTIHQWPATLVQPVGSPLSLECTVEGTSNPNLYWYRQAAGRGLQLLFYSVGIGQISSEVPQNLSASRPQDRQFILSSKKLLLSDSGFYLCAWRPPSTWTGEQYFGPGTRLTVT.

V and J are TRBV25-1 and TRBJ2-1; no clear D. The V end was cut by 4 bases, the J end by 5 bases, with 9 bases between. This CDR3 region has 13 residues. Germline CDR1 and CDR2: MGHDK and SYGVNS. The CDR3 nucleotides read TGTGCCAGCAGTGCTCGTGGACACAATGAGCAGTTCTTC. This sequence encodes CASSARGHNEQFF.

The chain uses TRBV19 and TRBJ2-5; D might be TRBD2 (5 bases). Germline V gene lookup returns CDR1 LNHDA and CDR2 SQIVND (reference sequence). This CDR3 contains 16 residues. Trimming took off 8 bases at V and 2 bases at J, with 21 bases between the two ends. The CDR3 sequence is CASAPGRAPPQETQYF. The CDR3 DNA reads as TGTGCCAGTGCTCCGGGAAGGGCCCCCCCTCAAGAGACCCAGTACTTC.

The chain couples TRBV5-8 to TRBJ1-2; D possibly corresponds to TRBD1 (5 bases). The CDR3 has 16 residues. The V gene lost 3 bases and the J gene lost 4 bases, with 19 bases spanning the gap. Germline V CDR1 and CDR2: SGHTS, YDEGEE. The CDR3 is CASSYRTVLPSYGYTF. CDR3 sequence (DNA): TGTGCCAGCAGCTACAGGACGGTCCTACCTTCCTATGGCTACACCTTC.

V is TRBV20-1 and J is TRBJ1-5; maybe TRBD1 (6 bases). V dropped 6 bases and J dropped 9 bases, with 12 bases sitting between them. This CDR3 contains 11 residues. Germline CDR1 is DFQATT and CDR2 is SNEGSKA (reference sequence). The DNA for the CDR3 is TGCAGTGCGGAAGAGACAGGGCCCCAGCATTTT. Residues: CSAEETGPQHF.